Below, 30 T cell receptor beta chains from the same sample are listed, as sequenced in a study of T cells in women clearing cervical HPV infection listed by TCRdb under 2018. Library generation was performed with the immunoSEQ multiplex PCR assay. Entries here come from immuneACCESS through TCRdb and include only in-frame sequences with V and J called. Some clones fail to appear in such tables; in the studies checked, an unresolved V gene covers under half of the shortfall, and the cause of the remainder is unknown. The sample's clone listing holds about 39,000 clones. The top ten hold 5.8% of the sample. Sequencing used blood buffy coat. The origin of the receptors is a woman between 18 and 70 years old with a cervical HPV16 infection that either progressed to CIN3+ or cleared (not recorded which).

This chain's CDR3 is CSARDSATFLNTEAFF. The covered CDR3 bases are TGCAGTGCTAGAGACTCGGCGACTTTTTTGAACACTGAA. The rearrangement links TRBV20-1 to TRBJ1-1, with D hard to call. The read halts 3 residues ahead of the CDR3 end, with the missing end drawn from the germline J gene. The length of the CDR3 is 16 residues. Between the trimmed V and J ends, which lost 0 bases and 0 bases, there was a span of 14 bases. CDR1 is DFQATT, CDR2 SNEGSKA, per germline (reference sequence).

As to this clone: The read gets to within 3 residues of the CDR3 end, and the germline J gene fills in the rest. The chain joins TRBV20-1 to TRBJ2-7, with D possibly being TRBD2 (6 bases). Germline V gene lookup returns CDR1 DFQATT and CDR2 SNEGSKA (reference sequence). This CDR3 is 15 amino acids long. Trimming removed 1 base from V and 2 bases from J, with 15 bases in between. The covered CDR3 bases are TGCAGTGCTAGAGGAAGGCGGGAACGTCCCTACGAG. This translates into CSARGRRERPYE. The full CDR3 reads CSARGRRERPYEQYF.

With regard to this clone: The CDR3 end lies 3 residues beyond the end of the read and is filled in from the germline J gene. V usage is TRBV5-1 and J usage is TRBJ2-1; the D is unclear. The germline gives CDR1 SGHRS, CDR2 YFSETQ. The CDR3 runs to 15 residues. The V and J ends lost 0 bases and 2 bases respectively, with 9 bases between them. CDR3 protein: CASSLAGRAYNEQFF. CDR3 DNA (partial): TGCGCCAGCAGCTTGGCCGGTAGGGCCTACAATGAG.

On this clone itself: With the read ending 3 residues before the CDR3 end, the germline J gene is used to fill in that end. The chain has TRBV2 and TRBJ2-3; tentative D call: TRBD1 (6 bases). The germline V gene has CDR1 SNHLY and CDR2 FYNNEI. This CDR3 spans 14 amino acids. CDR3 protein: CASSSQGGKETQYF. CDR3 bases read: TGTGCCAGCTCCAGCCAAGGGGGAAAAGAGACG.

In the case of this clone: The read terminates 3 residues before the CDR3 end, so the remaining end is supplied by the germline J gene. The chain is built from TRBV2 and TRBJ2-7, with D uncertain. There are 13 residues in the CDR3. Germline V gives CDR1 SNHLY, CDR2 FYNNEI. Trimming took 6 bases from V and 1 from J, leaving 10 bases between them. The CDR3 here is CASRVEGSYEQYF. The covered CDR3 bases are TGTGCCAGCAGAGTCGAAGGGTCCTACGAG.

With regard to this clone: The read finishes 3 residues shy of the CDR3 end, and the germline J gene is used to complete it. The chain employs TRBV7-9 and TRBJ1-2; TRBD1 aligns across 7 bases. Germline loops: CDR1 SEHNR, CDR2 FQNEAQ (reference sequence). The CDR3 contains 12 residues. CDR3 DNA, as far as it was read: TGTGCCAGCGGGATAGGGACAGATACC. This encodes CASGIGTDT. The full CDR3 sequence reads CASGIGTDTYTF.

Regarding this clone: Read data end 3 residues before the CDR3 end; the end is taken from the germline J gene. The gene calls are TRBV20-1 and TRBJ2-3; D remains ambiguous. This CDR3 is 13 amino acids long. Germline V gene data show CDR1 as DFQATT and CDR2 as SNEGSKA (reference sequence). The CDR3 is CSASRLLQETQYF. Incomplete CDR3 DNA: TGCAGTGCTAGCCGACTTTTACAAGAGACG.

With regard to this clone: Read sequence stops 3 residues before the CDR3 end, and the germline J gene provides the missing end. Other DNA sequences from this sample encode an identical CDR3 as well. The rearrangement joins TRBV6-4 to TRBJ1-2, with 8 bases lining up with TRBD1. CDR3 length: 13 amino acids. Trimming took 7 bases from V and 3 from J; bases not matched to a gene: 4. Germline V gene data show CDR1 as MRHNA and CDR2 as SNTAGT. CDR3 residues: CASMDREDYGYTF. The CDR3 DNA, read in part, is TGTGCCAGCATGGACAGGGAGGACTATGGC.

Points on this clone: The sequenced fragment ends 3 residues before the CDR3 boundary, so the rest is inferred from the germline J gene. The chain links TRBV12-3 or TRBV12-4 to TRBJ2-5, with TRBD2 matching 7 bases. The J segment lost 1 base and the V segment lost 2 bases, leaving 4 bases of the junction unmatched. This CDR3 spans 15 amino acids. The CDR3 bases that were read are TGTGCCAGCAGTTTAATCTCGGGGGGCCAAGAGACC. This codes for CASSLISGGQET. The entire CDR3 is CASSLISGGQETQYF.

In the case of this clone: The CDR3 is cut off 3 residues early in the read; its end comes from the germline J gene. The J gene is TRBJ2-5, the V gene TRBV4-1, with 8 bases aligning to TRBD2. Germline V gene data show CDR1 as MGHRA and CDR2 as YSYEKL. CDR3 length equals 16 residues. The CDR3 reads CASSQDLGSGVRTQYF. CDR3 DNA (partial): TGCGCCAGCAGCCAAGATCTGGGTAGCGGGGTCAGAACC.

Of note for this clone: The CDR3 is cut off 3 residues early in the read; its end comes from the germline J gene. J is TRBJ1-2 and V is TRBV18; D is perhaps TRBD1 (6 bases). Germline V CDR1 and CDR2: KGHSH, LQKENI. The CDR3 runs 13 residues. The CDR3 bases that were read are TGTGCCAGCTCACGACAGGACAGCTACGAC. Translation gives CASSRQDSYD. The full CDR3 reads CASSRQDSYDYTF.

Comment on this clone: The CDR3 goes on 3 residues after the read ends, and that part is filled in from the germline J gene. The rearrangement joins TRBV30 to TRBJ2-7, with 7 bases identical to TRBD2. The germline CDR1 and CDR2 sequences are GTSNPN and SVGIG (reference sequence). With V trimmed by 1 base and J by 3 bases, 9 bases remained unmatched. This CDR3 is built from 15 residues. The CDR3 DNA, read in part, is TGTGCCTGGAGTGGAGGTCCGGGACTACTCTACGAG. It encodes CAWSGGPGLLYE. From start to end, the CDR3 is CAWSGGPGLLYEQYF.

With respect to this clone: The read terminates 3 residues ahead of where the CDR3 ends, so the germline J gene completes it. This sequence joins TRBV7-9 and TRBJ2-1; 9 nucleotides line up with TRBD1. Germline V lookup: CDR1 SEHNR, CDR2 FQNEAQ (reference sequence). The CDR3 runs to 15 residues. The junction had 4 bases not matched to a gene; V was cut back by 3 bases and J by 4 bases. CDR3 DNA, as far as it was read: TGTGCCAGCAGCTTGGGACAGGGAGGATACAATGAG. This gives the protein CASSLGQGGYNE. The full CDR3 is CASSLGQGGYNEQFF.

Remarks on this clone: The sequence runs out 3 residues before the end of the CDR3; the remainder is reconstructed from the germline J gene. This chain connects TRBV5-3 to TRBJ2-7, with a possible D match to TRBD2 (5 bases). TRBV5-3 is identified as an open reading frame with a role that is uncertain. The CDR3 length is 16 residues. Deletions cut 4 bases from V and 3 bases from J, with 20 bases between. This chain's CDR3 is CARSLRTGRWVYEQYF. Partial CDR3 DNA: TGTGCCAGAAGCCTCAGGACTGGACGGTGGGTCTACGAG.

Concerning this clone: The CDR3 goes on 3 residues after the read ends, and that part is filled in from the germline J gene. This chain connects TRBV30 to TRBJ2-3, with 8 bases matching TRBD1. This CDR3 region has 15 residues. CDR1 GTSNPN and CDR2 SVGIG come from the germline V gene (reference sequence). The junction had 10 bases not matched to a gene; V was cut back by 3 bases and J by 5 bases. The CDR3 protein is CAWSHGQGEEDTQYF. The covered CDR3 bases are TGTGCCTGGAGCCATGGACAGGGCGAAGAAGATACG.

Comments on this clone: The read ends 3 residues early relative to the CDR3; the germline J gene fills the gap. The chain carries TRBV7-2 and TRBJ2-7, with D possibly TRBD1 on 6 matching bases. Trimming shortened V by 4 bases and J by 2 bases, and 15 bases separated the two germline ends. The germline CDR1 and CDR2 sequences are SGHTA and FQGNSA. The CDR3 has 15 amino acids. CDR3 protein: CASSSTGYGAYEQYF. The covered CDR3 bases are TGTGCCAGCAGCTCGACAGGATATGGAGCCTACGAG.

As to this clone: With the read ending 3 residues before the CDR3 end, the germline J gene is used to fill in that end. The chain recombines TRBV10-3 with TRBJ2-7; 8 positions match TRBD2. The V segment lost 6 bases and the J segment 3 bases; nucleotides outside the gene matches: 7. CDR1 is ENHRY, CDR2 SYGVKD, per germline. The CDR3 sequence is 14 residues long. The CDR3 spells CAISAGTRIYEQYF. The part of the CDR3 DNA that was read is TGTGCCATCAGCGCCGGGACTAGGATCTACGAG.

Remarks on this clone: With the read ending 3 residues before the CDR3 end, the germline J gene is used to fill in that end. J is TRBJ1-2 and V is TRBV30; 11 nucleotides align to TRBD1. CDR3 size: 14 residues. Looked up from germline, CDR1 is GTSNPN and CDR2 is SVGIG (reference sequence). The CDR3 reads CAWAGTGGSDTYTF. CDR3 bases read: TGTGCCTGGGCCGGGACAGGGGGTTCAGATACC.

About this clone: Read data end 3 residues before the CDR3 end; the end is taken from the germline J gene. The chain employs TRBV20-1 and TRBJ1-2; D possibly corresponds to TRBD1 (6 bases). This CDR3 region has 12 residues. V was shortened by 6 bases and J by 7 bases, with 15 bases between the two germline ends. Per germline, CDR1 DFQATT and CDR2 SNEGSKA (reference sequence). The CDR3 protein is CSAHGGAGGYTF. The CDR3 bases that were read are TGCAGTGCCCATGGGGGGGCGGGTGGC.

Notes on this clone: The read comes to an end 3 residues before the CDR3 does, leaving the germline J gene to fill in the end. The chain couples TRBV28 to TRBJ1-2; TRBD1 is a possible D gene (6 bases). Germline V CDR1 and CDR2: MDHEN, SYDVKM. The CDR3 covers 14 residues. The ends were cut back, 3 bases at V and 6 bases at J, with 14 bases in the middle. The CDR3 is CASSFYNRVDGYTF. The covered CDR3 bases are TGTGCCAGCAGTTTCTATAACAGGGTGGATGGC.

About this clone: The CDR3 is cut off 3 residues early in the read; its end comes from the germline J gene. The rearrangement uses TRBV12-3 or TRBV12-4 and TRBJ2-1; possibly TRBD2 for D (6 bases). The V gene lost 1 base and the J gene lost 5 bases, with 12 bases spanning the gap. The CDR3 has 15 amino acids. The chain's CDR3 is CASSLGAGGNNEQFF. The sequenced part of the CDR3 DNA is TGTGCCAGCAGTTTAGGCGCCGGGGGAAACAATGAG.

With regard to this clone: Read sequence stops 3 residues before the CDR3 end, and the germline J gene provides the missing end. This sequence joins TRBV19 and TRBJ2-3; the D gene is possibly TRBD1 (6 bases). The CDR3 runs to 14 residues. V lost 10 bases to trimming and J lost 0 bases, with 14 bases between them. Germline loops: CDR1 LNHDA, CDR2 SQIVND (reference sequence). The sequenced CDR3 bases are TGTGCCACCCTACAGGGAACTAGCACAGATACG. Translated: CATLQGTSTDT. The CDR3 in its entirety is CATLQGTSTDTQYF.

Incomplete CDR3 DNA: TGTGCCAGCAGCGAATCGGGGGCTGGAAACACC. It yields the protein CASSESGAGNT. The full CDR3 protein is CASSESGAGNTIYF. This sequence joins TRBV7-6 and TRBJ1-3; possibly TRBD1 for D (5 bases). The observed sequence ends 3 residues before the CDR3 terminus, with the missing tail filled in from the germline J gene. CDR1 and CDR2 (germline): SGHVS, FNYEAQ. The CDR3 spans 14 residues. V was clipped by 5 bases and J by 2 bases, with 10 bases between them.

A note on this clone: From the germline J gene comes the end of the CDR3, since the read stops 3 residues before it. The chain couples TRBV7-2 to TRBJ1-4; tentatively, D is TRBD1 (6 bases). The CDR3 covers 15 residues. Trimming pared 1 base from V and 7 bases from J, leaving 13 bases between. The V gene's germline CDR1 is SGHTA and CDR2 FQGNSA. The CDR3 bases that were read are TGTGCCAGCAGCTTAGGAGGGGGTGGGGGTGAAAAA. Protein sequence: CASSLGGGGGEK. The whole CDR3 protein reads CASSLGGGGGEKLFF.

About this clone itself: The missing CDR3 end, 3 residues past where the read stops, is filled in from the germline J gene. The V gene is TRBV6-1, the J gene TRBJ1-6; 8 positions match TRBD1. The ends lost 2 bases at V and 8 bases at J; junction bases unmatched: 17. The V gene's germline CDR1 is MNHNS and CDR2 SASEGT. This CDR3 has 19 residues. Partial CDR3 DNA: TGTGCCAGCAGTGAACGGGGGACAGGCGTCTGGCAAATTGATTCACCC. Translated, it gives CASSERGTGVWQIDSP. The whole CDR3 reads CASSERGTGVWQIDSPLHF.

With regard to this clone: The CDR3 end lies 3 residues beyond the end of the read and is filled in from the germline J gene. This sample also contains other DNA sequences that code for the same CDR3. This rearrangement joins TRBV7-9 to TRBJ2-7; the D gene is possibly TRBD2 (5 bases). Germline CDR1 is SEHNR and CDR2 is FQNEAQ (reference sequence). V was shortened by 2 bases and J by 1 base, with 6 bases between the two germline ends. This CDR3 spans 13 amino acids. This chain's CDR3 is CASSLSGSYEQYF. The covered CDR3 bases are TGTGCCAGCAGCTTAAGCGGTTCCTACGAG.

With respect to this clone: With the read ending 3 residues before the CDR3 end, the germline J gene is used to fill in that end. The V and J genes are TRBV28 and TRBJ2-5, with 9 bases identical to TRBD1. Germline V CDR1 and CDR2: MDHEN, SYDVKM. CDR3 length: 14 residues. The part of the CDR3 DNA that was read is TGTGCCAGCACTCCGGGACAGGGCACAGATACC. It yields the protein CASTPGQGTDT. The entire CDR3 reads CASTPGQGTDTQYF.

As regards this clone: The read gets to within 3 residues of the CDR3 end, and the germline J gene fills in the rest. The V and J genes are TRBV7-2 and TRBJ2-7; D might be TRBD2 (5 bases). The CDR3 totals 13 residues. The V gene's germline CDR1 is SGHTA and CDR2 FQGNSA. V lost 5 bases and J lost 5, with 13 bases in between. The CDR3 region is CASSPYSADEQYF. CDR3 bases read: TGTGCCAGCAGCCCATATAGCGCAGACGAG.

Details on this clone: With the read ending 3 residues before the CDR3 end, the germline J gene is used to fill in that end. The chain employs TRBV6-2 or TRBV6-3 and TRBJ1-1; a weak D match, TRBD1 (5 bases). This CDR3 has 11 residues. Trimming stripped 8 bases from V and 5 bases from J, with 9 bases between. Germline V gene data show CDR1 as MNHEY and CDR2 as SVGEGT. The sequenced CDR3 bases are TGTGCCAGCGGACGGGGGACTGAA. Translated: CASGRGTE. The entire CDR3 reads CASGRGTEAFF.

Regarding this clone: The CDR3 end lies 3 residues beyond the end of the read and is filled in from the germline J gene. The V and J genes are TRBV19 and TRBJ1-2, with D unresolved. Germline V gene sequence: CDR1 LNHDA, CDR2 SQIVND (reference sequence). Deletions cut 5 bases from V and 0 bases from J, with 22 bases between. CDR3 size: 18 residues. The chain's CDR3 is CASSLLAGGERSNYGYTF. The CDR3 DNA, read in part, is TGTGCCAGTAGTCTCCTCGCGGGCGGGGAGAGGTCTAACTATGGC.